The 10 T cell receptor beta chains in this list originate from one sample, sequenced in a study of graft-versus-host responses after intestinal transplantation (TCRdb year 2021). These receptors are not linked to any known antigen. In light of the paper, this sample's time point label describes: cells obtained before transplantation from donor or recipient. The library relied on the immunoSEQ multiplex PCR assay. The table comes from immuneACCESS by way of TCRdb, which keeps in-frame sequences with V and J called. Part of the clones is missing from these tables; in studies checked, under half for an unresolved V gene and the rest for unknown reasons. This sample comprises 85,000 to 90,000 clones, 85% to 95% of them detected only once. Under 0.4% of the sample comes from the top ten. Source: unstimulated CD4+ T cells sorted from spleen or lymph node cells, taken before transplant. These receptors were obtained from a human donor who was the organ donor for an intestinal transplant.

CDR3 coding DNA: TGTGCCAGCAGTTCGACAGGGGGTTTAAATCAGCCCCAGCATTTT. Residues: CASSSTGGLNQPQHF. The gene calls are TRBV27 and TRBJ1-5; 9 bases map to TRBD1. Germline trimming cut 4 bases from V and 4 bases from J; bases unmatched to any gene: 5. The CDR3 loop spans 15 amino acids. Germline V CDR1 and CDR2: MNHEY, SMNVEV (reference sequence).

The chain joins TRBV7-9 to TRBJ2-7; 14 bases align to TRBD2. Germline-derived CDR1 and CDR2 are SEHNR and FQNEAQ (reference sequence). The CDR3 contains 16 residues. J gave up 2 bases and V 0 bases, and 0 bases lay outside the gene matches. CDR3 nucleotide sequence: TGTGCCAGCAGCTTAGCGGGACTAGCGGGAGCCTACGAGCAGTACTTC. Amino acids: CASSLAGLAGAYEQYF.

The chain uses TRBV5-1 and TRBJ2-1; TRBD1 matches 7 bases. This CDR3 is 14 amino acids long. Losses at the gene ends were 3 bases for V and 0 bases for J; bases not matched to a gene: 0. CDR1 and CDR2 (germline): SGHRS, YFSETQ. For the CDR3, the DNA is TGCGCCAGCAGCTGGGACAGCTCCTACAATGAGCAGTTCTTC. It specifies CASSWDSSYNEQFF. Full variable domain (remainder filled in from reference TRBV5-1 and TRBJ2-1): KAGVTQTPRYLIKTRGQQVTLSCSPISGHRSVSWYQQTPGQGLQFLFEYFSETQRNKGNFPGRFSGRQFSNSRSEMNVSTLELGDSALYLCASSWDSSYNEQFFGPGTRLTVL.

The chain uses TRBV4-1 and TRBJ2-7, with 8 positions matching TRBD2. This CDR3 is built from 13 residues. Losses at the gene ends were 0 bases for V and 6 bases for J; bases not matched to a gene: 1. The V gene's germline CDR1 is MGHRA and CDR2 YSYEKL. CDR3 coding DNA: TGCGCCAGCAGCCAAGATAGCGGGGCCGAGCAGTACTTC. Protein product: CASSQDSGAEQYF.

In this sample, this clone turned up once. The CDR3 sequence: CASSLQGPPQETQYF. As DNA, the CDR3 is TGTGCCAGCAGCCTACAGGGTCCCCCCCAAGAGACCCAGTACTTC. The gene calls are TRBV7-3 and TRBJ2-5; D possibly corresponds to TRBD1 (6 bases). V dropped 5 bases and J dropped 1 base, with 14 bases sitting between them. The V gene's germline CDR1 is SGHTA and CDR2 FQGTGA. This CDR3 is 15 amino acids long.

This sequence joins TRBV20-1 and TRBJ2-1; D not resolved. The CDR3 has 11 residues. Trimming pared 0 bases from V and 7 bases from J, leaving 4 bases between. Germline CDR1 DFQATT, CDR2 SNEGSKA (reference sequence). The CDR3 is CSARDRNEQFF. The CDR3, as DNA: TGCAGTGCTAGAGATCGGAATGAGCAGTTCTTC.

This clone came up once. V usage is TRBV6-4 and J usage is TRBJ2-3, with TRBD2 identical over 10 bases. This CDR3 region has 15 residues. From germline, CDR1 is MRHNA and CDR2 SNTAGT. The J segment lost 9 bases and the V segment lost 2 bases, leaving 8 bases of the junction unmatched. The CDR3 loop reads CASSDSGTSAQTQYF. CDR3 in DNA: TGTGCCAGCAGTGACAGCGGGACTAGCGCTCAAACGCAGTATTTT.

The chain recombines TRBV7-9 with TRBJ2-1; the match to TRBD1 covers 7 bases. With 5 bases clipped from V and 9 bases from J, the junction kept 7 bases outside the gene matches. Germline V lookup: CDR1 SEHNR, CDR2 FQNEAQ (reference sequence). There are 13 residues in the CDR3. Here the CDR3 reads CASSPYTGVEQFF. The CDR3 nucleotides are TGTGCCAGCAGCCCATATACAGGGGTTGAGCAGTTCTTC.

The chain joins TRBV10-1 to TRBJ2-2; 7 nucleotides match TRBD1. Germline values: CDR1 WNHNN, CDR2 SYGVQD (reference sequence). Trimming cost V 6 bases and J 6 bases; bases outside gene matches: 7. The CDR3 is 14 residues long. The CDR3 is CASSEDRVPGELFF. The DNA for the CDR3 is TGCGCCAGCAGCGAAGACAGGGTCCCCGGGGAGCTGTTTTTT.

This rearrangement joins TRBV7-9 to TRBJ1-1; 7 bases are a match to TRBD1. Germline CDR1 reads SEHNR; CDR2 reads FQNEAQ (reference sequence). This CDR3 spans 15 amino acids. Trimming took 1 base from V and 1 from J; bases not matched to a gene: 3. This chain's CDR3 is CASSLGRTGNTEAFF. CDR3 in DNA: TGTGCCAGCAGCTTAGGCAGGACAGGGAACACTGAAGCTTTCTTT.